This T cell receptor beta chain is drawn from a study of blood T cell repertoires in COVID-19. Overall study: From the United States, Italy and Spain came samples of acute and convalescent COVID-19. From T cells, B-cell-depleted T cells, or PBMCs came the material, which was cDNA or gDNA.

Authors' analysis steps: Reference gene primer amplification yielded estimated nucleated cell counts. TCRdb's copy holds only in-frame clones and misses some; the assay was immunoSEQ multiplex PCR. V and J calls and clone size come straight from that table; D and trimming were deduced from the DNA. The sample lists 140,000 to 150,000 clones, 81% occurring once. The CDR3 is made up of 14 amino acids. After removal of 3 bases from V and 7 bases from J, the junction contained 1 base not matched to a gene. Per germline, CDR1 SNHLY and CDR2 FYNNEI. This TCR derives from a human donor with acute or convalescent COVID-19. The donor label of this sample is uncertain. Sequenced: peripheral blood. J is TRBJ1-4 and V is TRBV2; 11 bases agree with TRBD1. The DNA of the CDR3 is TGTGCCAGCAGTGACGGGACAGGGGGTGAAAAACTGTTTTTT. Translating gives CASSDGTGGEKLFF.